The 15 T cell receptor beta chains presented below share a single source sample, sequenced in a study of CD8 T cells in Susac syndrome. After extraction with the RNeasy kit, roughly 0.5 to 1 ug of the RNA was reverse transcribed using random hexamers. Each CDR3 protein gets one entry after TCRdb re-called the immunoSEQ multiplex PCR reads with MiXCR. The sample holds 67,000 or so distinct CDR3 sequences, 93% seen once. The material sequenced was CD4+ T cells from PBMCs. Receptors originate from a human donor with Susac syndrome.

The chain has TRBV5-4 and TRBJ2-3, with D possibly being TRBD2 (7 bases). This CDR3 spans 16 amino acids. Germline V gene data show CDR1 as SGHNT and CDR2 as YYREEE (reference sequence). Trimming shortened V by 3 bases and J by 2 bases, and 16 bases separated the two germline ends. As DNA, the CDR3 is TGTGCCAGCAGCTCAGGCGGCGGGGGCCTCACAGATACGCAGTATTTT. This sequence encodes CASSSGGGGLTDTQYF.

This clonotype was recorded once. V is TRBV2 and J is TRBJ2-1; either TRBD1 or TRBD2 may fit D (5 bases each). This CDR3 is 14 amino acids long. Germline CDR1 is SNHLY and CDR2 is FYNNEI. V gave up 3 bases and J gave up 6 bases, with 12 bases separating them. The CDR3 loop reads CASSDRDLSNEQFF. The CDR3 nucleotides read TGTGCCAGCAGTGACAGGGACCTCTCCAATGAGCAGTTCTTC.

The CDR3 nucleotides read TGTGCCAGTAGTATAAATTACCTCGGGACAGGGGGTGATACGCAGTATTTT. Translation gives CASSINYLGTGGDTQYF. J is TRBJ2-3 and V is TRBV19, with TRBD1 matching 11 bases. Trimming at V came to 2 bases and at J to 6 bases, leaving 10 bases not matched to a gene. The CDR3 contains 17 residues. Germline CDR1 is LNHDA and CDR2 is SQIVND (reference sequence).

The chain couples TRBV19 to TRBJ1-1, with D tentatively TRBD1 (6 bases). V gave up 4 bases and J gave up 11 bases, with 11 bases separating them. The germline gives CDR1 LNHDA, CDR2 SQIVND (reference sequence). The CDR3 length is 11 residues. CDR3 nucleotides: TGTGCCAGTAGTACCAGGGGTGACGCTTTCTTT. As protein: CASSTRGDAFF.

The V call is TRBV7-3, the J call TRBJ2-5; D is ambiguous. CDR1 and CDR2 from the germline V gene are SGHTA and FQGTGA. Trimming stripped 1 base from V and 2 bases from J, with 5 bases between. The CDR3 spans 13 residues. CDR3 amino acids: CASSLIHQETQYF. The CDR3 nucleotides are TGTGCCAGCAGCTTAATTCATCAAGAGACCCAGTACTTC.

V and J are TRBV19 and TRBJ1-5; maybe TRBD1 (5 bases). Germline V lookup: CDR1 LNHDA, CDR2 SQIVND (reference sequence). V was pared by 5 bases and J by 4 bases, with 15 bases between. The CDR3 is made up of 15 amino acids. CDR3 sequence reads: CASSPGRSGNQPQHF. DNA for the CDR3: TGTGCCAGTAGTCCGGGACGGTCGGGGAATCAGCCCCAGCATTTT.

This sequence joins TRBV6-2 or TRBV6-3 and TRBJ2-3; D not certain. The CDR3 is 11 amino acids. Germline V gives CDR1 MNHEY, CDR2 SVGEGT. The ends were cut back, 3 bases at V and 7 bases at J, with 5 bases in the middle. CDR3 amino acids: CASSYRYTQYF. CDR3 nucleotides: TGTGCCAGCAGTTATCGGTATACGCAGTATTTT.

The table lists this clonotype with a few counts. The chain joins TRBV7-2 to TRBJ2-5, with D hard to call. This CDR3 region has 14 residues. Germline V gene data show CDR1 as SGHTA and CDR2 as FQGNSA. Trimming cost V 1 base and J 5 bases, with 11 bases left between them. CDR3 sequence (DNA): TGTGCCAGCAGCTTAGAAGTGGGGAAGGAGACCCAGTACTTC. Encoded protein: CASSLEVGKETQYF.

The V gene is TRBV18, the J gene TRBJ1-6; the D gene is possibly TRBD1 (6 bases). This CDR3 comprises 14 residues. V lost 5 bases and J lost 4, with 9 bases in between. Looked up from germline, CDR1 is KGHSH and CDR2 is LQKENI. The CDR3: CASSIDRYNSPLHF. CDR3 DNA sequence: TGTGCCAGCTCAATAGACAGGTATAATTCACCCCTCCACTTT.

V usage is TRBV20-1 and J usage is TRBJ1-1; D is perhaps TRBD1 (5 bases). V shed 6 bases and J shed 12 bases, with 17 bases lying between them. The CDR3 sequence is 11 residues long. Germline V lookup: CDR1 DFQATT, CDR2 SNEGSKA (reference sequence). The DNA for the CDR3 is TGCAGTGCCGTTTTGGGGGGGGTTTCTTTCTTT. Protein: CSAVLGGVSFF.

The rearrangement joins TRBV27 to TRBJ1-1; D perhaps matches TRBD1 (5 bases). This CDR3 is built from 15 residues. The V and J ends lost 5 bases and 2 bases respectively, with 15 bases between them. The V gene's germline CDR1 is MNHEY and CDR2 SMNVEV (reference sequence). Here the CDR3 reads CASSRRDPSNTEAFF. CDR3 sequence (DNA): TGTGCCAGCAGTCGCCGGGACCCCTCTAACACTGAAGCTTTCTTT.

The J gene is TRBJ1-1, the V gene TRBV11-2; TRBD1 might be the D (5 bases). The CDR3 runs 14 residues. Per germline, CDR1 SGHAT and CDR2 FQNNGV. The V gene lost 3 bases and the J gene lost 3 bases, with 11 bases spanning the gap. CDR3 nucleotides: TGTGCCAGCAGCTTGGAAGGGGCGGACACTGAAGCTTTCTTT. Its protein product is CASSLEGADTEAFF. The full variable domain, its missing parts supplied by reference TRBV11-2 and TRBJ1-1, is EAGVAQSPRYKIIEKRQSVAFWCNPISGHATLYWYQQILGQGPKLLIQFQNNGVVDDSQLPKDRFSAERLKGVDSTLKIQPAKLEDSAVYLCASSLEGADTEAFFGQGTRLTVV.

This chain connects TRBV6-5 to TRBJ1-1, with 7 bases lining up with TRBD1. The CDR3 is 16 residues long. In germline, CDR1 is MNHEY, CDR2 SVGAGI. V gave up 1 base and J gave up 0 bases; unmatched junction bases: 5. This CDR3 is CASSYFRTGMNTEAFF. The CDR3 nucleotides read TGTGCCAGCAGTTACTTCAGGACAGGTATGAACACTGAAGCTTTCTTT.

The chain joins TRBV15 to TRBJ1-1, with 8 bases lining up with TRBD1. After removal of 4 bases from V and 2 bases from J, the junction contained 3 bases not matched to a gene. This CDR3 comprises 14 residues. Germline V gene sequence: CDR1 LNHNV, CDR2 YYDKDF (reference sequence). The CDR3: CATSTGTGNTEAFF. Here the CDR3 DNA reads TGTGCCACCAGCACGGGGACAGGAAACACTGAAGCTTTCTTT.

On this clonotype: Mismatch with germline at one junction end may stem from a read error. This chain joins TRBV5-1 and TRBJ1-1; 9 bases are shared with TRBD1. Looked up from germline, CDR1 is SGHRS and CDR2 is YFSETQ. CDR3 length equals 15 residues. CDR3 sequence: CASSLGGTGSAEVFF. The CDR3 nucleotides are TGCGCCAGCAGCTTAGGCGGGACAGGGTCCGCTGAAGTTTTCTTT. Using reference TRBV5-1 and TRBJ1-1 for the parts outside the CDR3, the full variable domain is KAGVTQTPRYLIKTRGQQVTLSCSPISGHRSVSWYQQTPGQGLQFLFEYFSETQRNKGNFPGRFSGRQFSNSRSEMNVSTLELGDSALYLCASSLGGTGSAEVFFGQGTRLTVV.